The 4 T cell receptor beta chains below all came from one sample that was sequenced in a study of naive and memory T cell subsets. An oligonucleotide containing a UMI was ligated to the 3' end of TCR cDNA. The SP2 primer and nested alpha and beta constant region primers amplified ligated cDNA in four rounds. MiXCR, applied by TCRdb to the 5' RACE reads, yields one record per CDR3 protein. This table holds around 56,000 distinct CDR3 sequences, under 10% found once. These receptors all come from a female donor in good health.

On this clonotype itself: Relative to the germline gene, one junction end is altered; a read error may explain this. This chain joins TRBV7-7 and TRBJ2-1; 12 bases are a match to TRBD1. This CDR3 is built from 15 residues. Per the germline V gene, CDR1 is SSHAT and CDR2 is FNYEAQ (reference sequence). The CDR3 nucleotides are TGTGCTAGCAGCCTAGGGACAGGGGGCAAAAATGAGCAGTTCTTC. Translation gives CASSLGTGGKNEQFF.

This clonotype was counted many times. The chain is built from TRBV6-1 and TRBJ1-1; TRBD1 agrees at 8 bases. J gave up 4 bases and V 0 bases, and 7 bases lay outside the gene matches. This CDR3 comprises 16 residues. CDR1 is MNHNS and CDR2 is SASEGT in the germline V gene. CDR3 loop: CASSEAGTGWGTEAFF. The CDR3 nucleotides read TGTGCCAGCAGTGAAGCGGGGACAGGATGGGGCACTGAAGCTTTCTTT.

The sample holds a few counts of this clonotype. CDR3 residues: CASSSGGTRETQYF. CDR3 nucleotides: TGTGCCAGCAGTAGCGGGGGAACTAGAGAGACCCAGTACTTC. The genes are TRBV5-4 and TRBJ2-5; 9 nucleotides line up with TRBD2. Germline V CDR1 and CDR2: SGHNT, YYREEE (reference sequence). V lost 5 bases, J lost 4 bases, and 6 bases stayed unmatched. There are 14 residues in the CDR3. The whole variable domain, filled in from reference TRBV5-4 and TRBJ2-5, reads ETGVTQSPTHLIKTRGQQVTLRCSSQSGHNTVSWYQQALGQGPQFIFQYYREEENGRGNFPPRFSGLQFPNYSSELNVNALELDDSALYLCASSSGGTRETQYFGPGTRLLVL.

This sequence joins TRBV5-5 and TRBJ1-6; weak D call: TRBD1 (5 bases). CDR3 length equals 16 residues. The V gene lost 3 bases and the J gene lost 9 bases, with 19 bases spanning the gap. Germline V gene data show CDR1 as SGHKS and CDR2 as YYEKEE (reference sequence). CDR3 sequence (DNA): TGTGCCAGCAGCTACGGGTTTGGGGCCCTGGGTTCACCCCTCCACTTT. Protein: CASSYGFGALGSPLHF. The complete variable domain, with remaining parts taken from reference TRBV5-5 and TRBJ1-6, reads DAGVTQSPTHLIKTRGQQVTLRCSPISGHKSVSWYQQVLGQGPQFIFQYYEKEERGRGNFPDRFSARQFPNYSSELNVNALLLGDSALYLCASSYGFGALGSPLHFGNGTRLTVT.